Below, one T cell receptor (beta chain) is given with its context. The antigen is not known. RNA transcripts gave rise to amplified TCR beta CDR3 regions. First-round RT-PCR targeting the TCR CDR3 was performed with the HTBI primer set. TCRdb independently ran MiXCR on the multiplex PCR reads; one entry per CDR3 protein. The data contain 380,000 or so distinct CDR3 sequences, over 11% of them seen just once; the ten biggest clones take up around 23%. Orbital computed tomography and thyroid ultrasound, together with serum TRAb and thyroxine and clinical symptoms, were used for diagnoses. These data originate in a study of T cells in Graves' hyperthyroidism and ophthalmopathy. Overall study findings and caveats: A median about 6.2 months before onset, the model predicted ophthalmopathy.

With 3 bases removed from V and 5 bases from J, the gap between germline ends came to 16 bases. Germline-derived CDR1 and CDR2 are SGHTA and FQGNSA. This CDR3 is 15 amino acids long. The sequenced sample consisted of blood. The clonotype was recovered from a woman between 25 and 40 years old with Graves' hyperthyroidism. This rearrangement joins TRBV7-2 to TRBJ1-1; D is perhaps TRBD1 (6 bases). The CDR3 nucleotides are TGTGCCAGCAGCTTTTGGAGTCAGGGGTCGACTGAAGCTTTCTTT. Protein: CASSFWSQGSTEAFF.